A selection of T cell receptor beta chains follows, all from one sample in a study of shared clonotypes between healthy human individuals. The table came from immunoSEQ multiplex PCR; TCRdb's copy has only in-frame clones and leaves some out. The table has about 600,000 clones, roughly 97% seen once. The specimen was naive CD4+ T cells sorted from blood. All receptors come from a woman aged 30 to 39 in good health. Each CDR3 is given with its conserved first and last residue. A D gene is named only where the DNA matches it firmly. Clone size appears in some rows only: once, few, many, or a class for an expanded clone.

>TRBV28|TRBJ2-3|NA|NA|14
TGTGCCAGCAGTTCGCACGAGAGGACAGATACGCAGTATTTT
CASSSHERTDTQYF
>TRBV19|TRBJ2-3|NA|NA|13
TGTGCCAGTCGTGGACAGAGCACAGATACGCAGTATTTT
CASRGQSTDTQYF
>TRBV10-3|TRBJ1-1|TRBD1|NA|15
TGTGCCATCAGCCCACAGGGGAAACTGAACACTGAAGCTTTCTTT
CAISPQGKLNTEAFF
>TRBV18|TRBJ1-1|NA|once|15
TGTGCCAGCTCACCAACTACGGGATTAGAGACTGAAGCTTTCTTT
CASSPTTGLETEAFF
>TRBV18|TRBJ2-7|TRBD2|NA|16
TGTGCCAGCTCACAAAGGACTAGCGGGGGTGAATACGAGCAGTACTTC
CASSQRTSGGEYEQYF
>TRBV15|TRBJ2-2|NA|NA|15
TGTGCCACCAGAAACGGGAACCCGATGCCCGGGGAGCTGTTTTTT
CATRNGNPMPGELFF
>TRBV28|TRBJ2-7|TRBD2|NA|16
TGTGCCAGCAGTTCCGGAGGACTAGCGGGAGGATCCGAGCAGTACTTC
CASSSGGLAGGSEQYF
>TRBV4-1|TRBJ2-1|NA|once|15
TGCGCCAGCGGCCGGGGCTTTACTTCCTACAATGAGCAGTTCTTC
CASGRGFTSYNEQFF
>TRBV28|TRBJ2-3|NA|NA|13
TGTGCCAGCAGTTTCTACCAGAGAGATACGCAGTATTTT
CASSFYQRDTQYF
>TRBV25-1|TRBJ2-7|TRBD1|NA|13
TGTGCCAGCAGTTTGGACAGGGGGCGAGAGCAGTACTTC
CASSLDRGREQYF
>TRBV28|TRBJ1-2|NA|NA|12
TGTGCCACCAGACCGCAAGGGGGAGGCTACACCTTC
CATRPQGGGYTF
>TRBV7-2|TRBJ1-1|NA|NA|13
TGTGCCAGCAGGCCTATTGGGAACACTGAAGCTTTCTTT
CASRPIGNTEAFF
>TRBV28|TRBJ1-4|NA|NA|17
TGTGCCAGCAGTTCCCTCCTCGGTGGTGGAACTAATGAAAAACTGTTTTTT
CASSSLLGGGTNEKLFF
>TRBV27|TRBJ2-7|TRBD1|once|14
TGTGCCAGCAGTTTCCACGGACAGGGTACGGAGCAGTACTTC
CASSFHGQGTEQYF
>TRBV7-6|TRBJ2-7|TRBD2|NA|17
TGTGCCAGCAGCACGGGACTAGCGGGGGAATTCTCCTACGAGCAGTACTTC
CASSTGLAGEFSYEQYF
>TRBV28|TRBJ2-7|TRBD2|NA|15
TGTGCCAGGACTCGGGCTAGCGGGAGACTTTACGAGCAGTACTTC
CARTRASGRLYEQYF
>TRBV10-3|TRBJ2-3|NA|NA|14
TGTGCCATCAGTGAAGTAGAGTTCACAGATACGCAGTATTTT
CAISEVEFTDTQYF
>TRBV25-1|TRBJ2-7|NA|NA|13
TGTGCCAGCAGTGTCATCAGTGGGGCCGAGCAGTACTTC
CASSVISGAEQYF
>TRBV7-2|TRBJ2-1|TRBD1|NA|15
TGTGCCAGCAGCTTTGCCGGGACAGGGGGCCAGGAGCAGTTCTTC
CASSFAGTGGQEQFF
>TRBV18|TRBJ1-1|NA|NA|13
TGTGCCAGCTCACCAGGGGGGGACACTGAAGCTTTCTTT
CASSPGGDTEAFF
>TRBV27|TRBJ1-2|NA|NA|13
TGTGCCAGCAGTTTAGAGGGGGACTATGGCTACACCTTC
CASSLEGDYGYTF
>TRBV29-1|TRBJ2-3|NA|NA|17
TGCAGCGTTGAAGATGGGGGACTACTGACAGGAACAGATACGCAGTATTTT
CSVEDGGLLTGTDTQYF
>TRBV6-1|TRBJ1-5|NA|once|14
TGTGCCAGCGCCGACGCCGTTGAAAATCAGCCCCAGCATTTT
CASADAVENQPQHF
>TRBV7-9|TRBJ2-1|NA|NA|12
TGTGCCAGCAGCTCCACTAGGTTTGAGCAGTTCTTC
CASSSTRFEQFF
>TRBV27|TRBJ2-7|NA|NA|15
TGTGCCAGCAGGGGTTCAGCACCTGGGGGATACGAGCAGTACTTC
CASRGSAPGGYEQYF
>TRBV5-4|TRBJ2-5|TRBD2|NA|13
TGTGCCAGCAGCTCGGGGGGCCAAGAGACCCAGTACTTC
CASSSGGQETQYF
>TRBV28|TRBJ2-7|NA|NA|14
TGTGCCAGCAGTCCCCATTCCGGGCTGGACGAGCAGTACTTC
CASSPHSGLDEQYF
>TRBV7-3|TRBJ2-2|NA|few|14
TGTGCCAGCAGCTTAAGTGGAAACACCGGGGAGCTGTTTTTT
CASSLSGNTGELFF
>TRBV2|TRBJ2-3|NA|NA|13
TGTGCCAGCAGTGAGGACTTCACAGATACGCAGTATTTT
CASSEDFTDTQYF
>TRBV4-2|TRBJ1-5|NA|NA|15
TGTGCCAGCAGCCAAGATTCGAGGGCTGAACAGCCCCAGCATTTT
CASSQDSRAEQPQHF
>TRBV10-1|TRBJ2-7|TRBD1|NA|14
TGCGCCAGCAGCGAGAGACAGGGAACCTACGAGCAGTACTTC
CASSERQGTYEQYF